This T cell receptor beta chain derives from a study of cytomegalovirus exposure and HLA in healthy donors. Study observations and caveats: The classifier was said to identify cytomegalovirus status with high specificity and sensitivity. Rare sequences made up most TCRs, while some public TCRs were found in many donors. Among TCR beta chains, those listed as cytomegalovirus-associated numbered around 180.

This CDR3 is built from 14 residues. The V end was cut by 0 bases, the J end by 1 base, with 7 bases between. CDR1 and CDR2 from the germline V gene are SGHDT and YYEEEE. In the case of this clone: Its target is not known.

Method: immunoSEQ multiplex PCR; TCRdb's copy keeps in-frame clones and lacks some. The repertoire holds about 73,000 clones, with over 85% as singletons. This TCR was sampled from a woman under 30 in good health and CMV-seropositive. The sample was PBMCs. V usage is TRBV5-6 and J usage is TRBJ2-5, with D tentatively TRBD2 (5 bases). The CDR3 coding sequence is TGTGCCAGCAGCTTGGCCGGGGTCCAAGAGACCCAGTACTTC. Translation gives CASSLAGVQETQYF.